This T cell receptor (beta chain) was sequenced for a study of cytomegalovirus exposure and HLA in healthy donors. Study-wide context: Unique TCR beta sequences numbering approximately 120 million came from 150 million to 200 million T cells in an earlier analysis.

To note about this clone: What it binds is unknown.

Trimming cost V 2 bases and J 6 bases, with 10 bases left between them. The CDR3 sequence is 13 residues long. Germline values: CDR1 MNHEY, CDR2 SMNVEV (reference sequence). With 60 Vbeta and 13 Jbeta primers, the PCR was carried out. In the authors' methods: Unique TCR beta chains totaled about 78 million in a later count, with roughly 10 million of them shared. Some clones are missing from TCRdb's copy, which holds only in-frame ones; the method was immunoSEQ multiplex PCR. The D gene and trimming were derived from the DNA, and the V and J assignments and clone size from that table. The sample shows roughly 72,000 clones, roughly 80% of them seen only once. Regarding the study as a whole: The authors later found TCR association rates varying by HLA locus, with DRB1 most and HLA-C fewest.

The donors were healthy bone marrow donors. The chain couples TRBV27 to TRBJ1-1; D is unclear. What was sequenced was PBMCs. This TCR was sampled from a woman aged 40 to 55 in good health and CMV-seropositive. DNA of the CDR3: TGTGCCAGCAGTTTACAGCGACGGTCTGAAGCTTTCTTT. Amino acid sequence: CASSLQRRSEAFF.